This T cell receptor (beta chain) was recovered during a study of cytomegalovirus exposure and HLA in healthy donors. This PCR relied on a set of 60 Vbeta primers and 13 Jbeta primers. TCRdb keeps only in-frame clones here, not all; method: immunoSEQ multiplex PCR. The sample lists approximately 190,000 clones, around 87% seen once, with 1% to 1.5% in the top ten. V lost 3 bases, J lost 1 base, and 11 bases lay in between. CDR1 and CDR2 (germline): SGHKS, YYEKEE (reference sequence). The CDR3 is 15 amino acids. General study results and limits: It was reported in a later analysis that an Asian-associated ancestry cluster showed fewer N-insertions than the approximately 670-donor mean.

Concerning this clone itself: The antigen is undetermined.

This chain connects TRBV5-5 to TRBJ2-1, with a weak D call TRBD1 (6 bases). Sequencing was done on a sample of PBMCs. This receptor was taken from a man aged 30 to 39 in good health and CMV-seronegative. CDR3 sequence (DNA): TGTGCCAGCAGCTACGGACAGTGGTCCTACAATGAGCAGTTCTTC. Protein sequence: CASSYGQWSYNEQFF.